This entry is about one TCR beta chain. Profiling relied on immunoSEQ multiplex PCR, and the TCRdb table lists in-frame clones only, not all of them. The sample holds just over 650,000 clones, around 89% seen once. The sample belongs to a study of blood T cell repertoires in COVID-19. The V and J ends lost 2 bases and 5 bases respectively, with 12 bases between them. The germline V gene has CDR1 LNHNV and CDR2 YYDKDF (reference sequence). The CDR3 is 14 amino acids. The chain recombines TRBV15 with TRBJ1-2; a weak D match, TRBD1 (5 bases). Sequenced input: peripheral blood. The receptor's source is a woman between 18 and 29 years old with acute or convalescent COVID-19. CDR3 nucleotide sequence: TGTGCCACCAGCAGAAGGACACCCGATTATGGCTACACCTTC. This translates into CATSRRTPDYGYTF.